Listed here are 21 T cell receptor beta chains from one sample, sequenced in a study of T cells in Graves' hyperthyroidism and ophthalmopathy. RNA transcripts were the template for amplifying TCR beta CDR3 regions. TCR CDR3 underwent first-round RT-PCR with the HTBI primer set. Using its own MiXCR run on the multiplex PCR reads, TCRdb lists one record per CDR3 protein. This sample has roughly 380,000 distinct CDR3 sequences, with about 13% found just once. Sample: blood. All receptors derive from a man aged 30-40 years with Graves' hyperthyroidism that later progressed to Graves' ophthalmopathy.

This clonotype was counted only a few times. The chain couples TRBV3-1 to TRBJ1-6, with D possibly TRBD1 on 5 matching bases. The CDR3 covers 14 residues. The germline V gene encodes CDR1 LGHDT and CDR2 YNNKEL (reference sequence). Trimming cost V 5 bases and J 10 bases, with 15 bases left between them. The CDR3 nucleotides are TGTGCCAGCAGCACCCGGAAGCAGGGATCACCCCTCCACTTT. Amino acid sequence: CASSTRKQGSPLHF.

The table lists this clonotype with many counts. This sequence joins TRBV2 and TRBJ2-7; D is perhaps TRBD1 (6 bases). Per germline, CDR1 SNHLY and CDR2 FYNNEI. CDR3 length: 15 amino acids. V dropped 8 bases and J dropped 5 bases, with 22 bases sitting between them. The CDR3 region has the DNA TGTGCCAGCTTTCCCCCGGGACACCAAAGGGACGAGCAGTACTTC. Amino acids: CASFPPGHQRDEQYF.

A few counts support this clonotype. CDR3 coding DNA: TGCGCCAGCAGTGAGTCGAAGTTCGGGACCAGCGGCTACACCTTC. As protein: CASSESKFGTSGYTF. The chain joins TRBV10-1 to TRBJ1-2; D possibly corresponds to TRBD1 (5 bases). Germline CDR1 is WNHNN and CDR2 is SYGVQD (reference sequence). Trimming took 0 bases from V and 8 from J, leaving 16 bases between them. CDR3 length equals 15 residues.

The chain has TRBV9 and TRBJ2-5; perhaps TRBD2 as D (6 bases). Germline V gene lookup returns CDR1 SGDLS and CDR2 YYNGEE. V was trimmed by 0 bases and J by 2 bases, leaving 8 bases between them. The CDR3 runs 14 residues. The CDR3 nucleotides read TGTGCCAGCAGCGTAGTCGGGGGTCAAGAGACCCAGTACTTC. It codes for CASSVVGGQETQYF.

This chain connects TRBV2 to TRBJ2-7, with TRBD2 matching 7 bases. Unmatched junction bases numbered 5, after V lost 9 bases and J lost 3 bases. The CDR3 is 12 amino acids. Germline V lookup: CDR1 SNHLY, CDR2 FYNNEI. CDR3 coding DNA: TGTGCCAGTAAGGGACTACACTACGAGCAGTACTTC. Encoded protein: CASKGLHYEQYF.

The sample holds many counts of this clonotype. J is TRBJ1-5 and V is TRBV28; tentatively, D is TRBD1 (6 bases). CDR1 and CDR2 from the germline V gene are MDHEN and SYDVKM. The CDR3 sequence is 15 residues long. V dropped 6 bases and J dropped 2 bases, with 14 bases sitting between them. CDR3 in amino acids: CASRKGGLGNQPQHF. DNA for the CDR3: TGTGCCAGCAGGAAGGGGGGGCTTGGCAATCAGCCCCAGCATTTT.

The chain links TRBV9 to TRBJ2-7, with 7 bases identical to TRBD2. The germline V gene has CDR1 SGDLS and CDR2 YYNGEE. This CDR3 is built from 13 residues. Unmatched junction bases numbered 3, after V lost 3 bases and J lost 3 bases. For the CDR3, the DNA is TGTGCCAGCAGCGGGGAGGGTATCTACGAGCAGTACTTC. Protein sequence: CASSGEGIYEQYF.

This clonotype was detected a few times. The chain uses TRBV18 and TRBJ2-7; TRBD2 is a possible D gene (5 bases). The CDR3 runs to 14 residues. CDR1 is KGHSH and CDR2 is LQKENI in the germline V gene. The V and J ends lost 3 bases and 3 bases respectively, with 12 bases between them. CDR3 DNA: TGTGCCAGCTCACCTTCACAACGGGGCTACGAGCAGTACTTC. Translating gives CASSPSQRGYEQYF.

This clonotype was recorded at least ten times. This chain links TRBV28 with TRBJ1-4; perhaps TRBD1 as D (5 bases). Germline V lookup: CDR1 MDHEN, CDR2 SYDVKM. The CDR3 extends over 13 amino acids. The V end was cut by 6 bases, the J end by 4 bases, with 9 bases between. The CDR3 DNA reads TGTGCCAGCAGGCAGGGCTATAATGAAAAACTGTTTTTT. Amino acid sequence: CASRQGYNEKLFF.

This clonotype was observed a handful of times. This sequence joins TRBV6-5 and TRBJ1-5; 8 nucleotides agree with TRBD1. Unmatched junction bases numbered 12, after V lost 2 bases and J lost 6 bases. This CDR3 contains 17 residues. CDR1 and CDR2 (germline): MNHEY, SVGAGI. In DNA form, the CDR3 reads TGTGCCAGCAGTTACCGACCAGGACAGGGTATTGGTCAGCCCCAGCATTTT. Residues: CASSYRPGQGIGQPQHF.

V gene TRBV6-1 combines with J gene TRBJ2-3; possible D gene TRBD2, 5 bases. This CDR3 region has 13 residues. Germline V gives CDR1 MNHNS, CDR2 SASEGT. V was clipped by 7 bases and J by 3 bases, with 11 bases between them. The CDR3 DNA is TGTGCCAGCAAAGATCTAGCTACAGATACGCAGTATTTT. This gives the protein CASKDLATDTQYF.

This clonotype was seen a few times. This sequence joins TRBV25-1 and TRBJ1-4, with D possibly matching TRBD1 (6 bases). The CDR3 is made up of 16 amino acids. Deletions cut 8 bases from V and 8 bases from J, with 24 bases between. CDR1 and CDR2 from the germline V gene are MGHDK and SYGVNS. CDR3 amino acids: CASQGSQIRGWEKLFF. CDR3 DNA: TGTGCCAGCCAGGGGTCTCAAATTAGGGGATGGGAAAAACTGTTTTTT.

There are a few counts of this clonotype. This sequence joins TRBV20-1 and TRBJ2-1; the D is unclear. Between the trimmed V and J ends, which lost 3 bases and 7 bases, there was a span of 16 bases. The CDR3 has 14 residues. Per the germline V gene, CDR1 is DFQATT and CDR2 is SNEGSKA (reference sequence). The CDR3: CSASPVPSLNEQFF. The CDR3 nucleotides are TGCAGTGCTAGTCCCGTCCCATCGTTGAATGAGCAGTTCTTC.

This clonotype appeared many times. This chain links TRBV12-5 with TRBJ2-1; D might be TRBD1 (6 bases). Germline loops: CDR1 LGHNT, CDR2 FRNRAP. The CDR3 length is 16 residues. V lost 3 bases and J 4 bases, leaving 16 bases between the germline ends. CDR3 loop: CASGFSTGTLYNEQFF. CDR3 coding DNA: TGTGCTAGTGGTTTCTCCACCGGGACACTTTACAATGAGCAGTTCTTC. Supplemented by reference TRBV12-5 and TRBJ2-1, the full variable domain reads DARVTQTPRHKVTEMGQEVTMRCQPILGHNTVFWYRQTMMQGLELLAYFRNRAPLDDSGMPKDRFSAEMPDATLATLKIQPSEPRDSAVYFCASGFSTGTLYNEQFFGPGTRLTVL.

This clonotype showed up many times. This chain connects TRBV6-1 to TRBJ2-5; 15 bases are a match to TRBD2. The CDR3 consists of 15 residues. CDR1 and CDR2 from the germline V gene are MNHNS and SASEGT. Losses at the gene ends were 6 bases for V and 4 bases for J; bases not matched to a gene: 3. The CDR3 is CASRSGLAGGETQYF. The CDR3 nucleotides read TGTGCCAGCAGATCGGGACTAGCGGGGGGAGAGACCCAGTACTTC.

This clonotype came up a few times. The rearrangement uses TRBV7-8 and TRBJ2-2, with D unclear. V was clipped by 2 bases and J by 6 bases, with 10 bases between them. Germline V gene sequence: CDR1 SGHVS, CDR2 FQNEAQ. The length of the CDR3 is 14 residues. CDR3 nucleotides: TGTGCCAGCAGCTTACCTAGAAACGCCGGGGAGCTGTTTTTT. This gives the protein CASSLPRNAGELFF.

The chain links TRBV9 to TRBJ1-3; D ambiguous. The CDR3 covers 15 residues. Trimming took off 4 bases at V and 0 bases at J, with 11 bases between the two ends. CDR1 is SGDLS and CDR2 is YYNGEE in the germline V gene. This CDR3 is CASSPRIVSGNTIYF. The CDR3 coding sequence is TGTGCCAGCAGCCCCCGGATTGTCTCTGGAAACACCATATATTTT.

This clonotype was seen ten or more times. The J gene is TRBJ2-7, the V gene TRBV7-9; 8 positions agree with TRBD1. Trimming took 3 bases from V and 4 from J; bases not matched to a gene: 8. From germline, CDR1 is SEHNR and CDR2 FQNEAQ (reference sequence). The CDR3 spans 15 residues. CDR3 protein: CASSFTGGEPYEQYF. The CDR3 coding sequence is TGTGCCAGCAGCTTTACAGGGGGTGAACCTTACGAGCAGTACTTC.

This clonotype was observed many times. The V and J genes are TRBV7-9 and TRBJ2-2, with D possibly TRBD2 on 6 matching bases. This CDR3 region has 15 residues. Looked up from germline, CDR1 is SEHNR and CDR2 is FQNEAQ (reference sequence). V dropped 6 bases and J dropped 4 bases, with 15 bases sitting between them. The DNA for the CDR3 is TGTGCCAGCAGAGTAAGGAGGGTCGGCACCGGGGAGCTGTTTTTT. Amino acid sequence: CASRVRRVGTGELFF.

The chain recombines TRBV7-9 with TRBJ2-3; D may be TRBD2 (5 bases). Trimming cost V 2 bases and J 11 bases, with 11 bases left between them. Germline lookup yields CDR1 SEHNR and CDR2 FQNEAQ (reference sequence). The CDR3 runs to 12 residues. The CDR3 sequence: CASSLTGMGQYF. In nucleotides, the CDR3 is TGTGCCAGCAGCTTAACCGGGATGGGGCAGTATTTT.

The rearrangement links TRBV5-6 to TRBJ1-2; D not certain. This CDR3 is built from 15 residues. Germline assignment: CDR1 SGHDT and CDR2 YYEEEE. Trimming left V 4 bases short and J 4 bases short, with 17 bases between. The CDR3 spells CASSHERTDLYGYTF. The CDR3 bases are TGTGCCAGCAGCCACGAAAGAACTGATCTCTATGGCTACACCTTC.